This T cell receptor beta chain comes out of a study of T cells in Graves' hyperthyroidism and ophthalmopathy. This clonotype was picked up many times. The antigen is unknown. Amplified TCR beta CDR3 regions derived from RNA transcripts. The HTBI primer set was used in a first-round RT-PCR of the TCR CDR3. MiXCR, run by TCRdb on the multiplex PCR reads, gives a single entry per CDR3 protein. Counted here are about 520,000 distinct CDR3 sequences, roughly a quarter occurring once; the ten biggest clones make up approximately 11%. V lost 4 bases to trimming and J lost 1 base; unmatched junction nucleotides: 3. Germline V lookup: CDR1 SGHNT, CDR2 YYREEE (reference sequence). The length of the CDR3 is 14 residues. Whole-study findings and limits: Most thyroid clonotypes with frequency above 0.001 were detected in blood.

The TCR originated in a woman aged 30 to 39 with Graves' ophthalmopathy. Material: blood. The rearrangement links TRBV5-4 to TRBJ1-1; 8 bases map to TRBD1. In nucleotides, the CDR3 is TGTGCCAGCAGCACAGGGGGAGCGAACACTGAAGCTTTCTTT. Its translation is CASSTGGANTEAFF.